This T cell receptor beta chain was found in a study of T cell changes during pregnancy in multiple sclerosis. Germline CDR1 and CDR2: MNHEY and SMNVEV (reference sequence). Trimming took 5 bases from V and 8 from J; bases not matched to a gene: 5. This CDR3 has 13 residues. Profiled with immunoSEQ multiplex PCR; TCRdb holds only in-frame clones, not every one. The sample has 45,000 to 60,000 clones, under 95% seen once. The J gene is TRBJ2-1, the V gene TRBV27, with 8 bases lining up with TRBD1. This receptor was identified in a female donor with multiple sclerosis, enrolled in a pregnancy study. The sequencing here drew on CD8+ T cells from peripheral blood mononuclear cells, taken before pregnancy. CDR3 sequence reads: CASSNYRGDEQFF. CDR3 coding DNA: TGTGCCAGCAGTAACTACAGGGGGGATGAGCAGTTCTTC.